Listed below are T cell receptor beta chains from one sample, sequenced in a study of control samples from healthy donors and cancer patients. Clones were sequenced by immunoSEQ multiplex PCR, and TCRdb holds only the in-frame ones, with some missing. The sample includes some 120,000 clones, more than 85% of them seen just once. Sequencing input: blood. All receptors come from a young man in good health. Both conserved end residues are part of each CDR3. The order of the fields is D gene, V gene, clone size, J gene, CDR3 protein, CDR3 DNA. D genes are given only for firm matches. Rows give clone size only sometimes, using once, few, many, or a class for an expanded clone.

>TRBD1|TRBV15|once|TRBJ2-6
CATSRRTGNTLSGANVLTF
TGTGCCACCAGCCGACGGACAGGGAACACCCTCTCTGGGGCCAACGTCCTGACTTTC
>-|TRBV14|-|TRBJ1-1
CASSPLGNSREAFF
TGTGCCAGCAGCCCCCTAGGAAATAGCCGTGAAGCTTTCTTT
>TRBD1|TRBV29-1|-|TRBJ1-1
CSVDRGVNTEAFF
TGCAGCGTAGACAGGGGCGTAAACACTGAAGCTTTCTTT
>-|TRBV5-1|-|TRBJ1-1
CASSLGRNTEAFF
TGCGCCAGCAGCTTGGGCCGGAACACTGAAGCTTTCTTT
>TRBD1|TRBV4-1|-|TRBJ1-6
CASSLQQGLDSPLHF
TGCGCCAGCAGCCTACAACAGGGGTTGGATTCACCCCTCCACTTT
>-|TRBV5-1|-|TRBJ2-2
CASSLQDPTNTGELFF
TGCGCCAGCAGCTTGCAGGACCCCACGAACACCGGGGAGCTGTTTTTT
>-|TRBV7-9|-|TRBJ2-2
CASSSALAGELFF
TGTGCCAGCAGCTCAGCTCTAGCCGGGGAGCTGTTTTTT
>-|TRBV5-1|-|TRBJ2-6
CASSTGPRSGANVLTF
TGCGCCAGCAGCACGGGGCCACGCTCTGGGGCCAACGTCCTGACTTTC
>-|TRBV27|-|TRBJ2-7
CASSLSRGNEQYF
TGTGCCAGCAGTTTAAGTCGAGGGAACGAGCAGTACTTC
>-|TRBV3-1/TRBV3-2|-|TRBJ1-2
CASSQPRGEANYGYTF
TGTGCCAGCAGCCAACCCAGGGGCGAAGCTAACTATGGCTACACCTTC
>TRBD1|TRBV5-1|-|TRBJ2-1
CASSWPGQGVGSYYEQFF
TGCGCCAGCAGCTGGCCGGGACAGGGGGTAGGGTCCTATTATGAGCAGTTCTTC
>-|TRBV19|once|TRBJ1-1
CASSKTQGGTEAFF
TGTGCCAGTAGTAAAACACAGGGTGGGACTGAAGCTTTCTTT
>-|TRBV5-1|-|TRBJ1-1
CASSSPPRDTEAFF
TGCGCCAGCAGCTCCCCCCCCCGGGACACTGAAGCTTTCTTT
>-|TRBV7-9|-|TRBJ1-1
CASSSPVTANTEAFF
TGTGCCAGCAGCTCCCCCGTGACAGCTAACACTGAAGCTTTCTTT
>-|TRBV4-1|-|TRBJ2-3
CASSQQMSTDTQYF
TGCGCCAGCAGCCAACAGATGAGCACAGATACGCAGTATTTT
>-|TRBV2|-|TRBJ1-5
CASNPYGSYQPQHF
TGTGCCAGCAATCCATACGGGTCTTATCAGCCCCAGCATTTT
>-|TRBV2|-|TRBJ2-1
CASSEYGPYNEQFF
TGTGCCAGCAGTGAATACGGACCTTACAATGAGCAGTTCTTC
>TRBD1|TRBV28|-|TRBJ1-2
CASTDREGGYTF
TGTGCCAGCACTGACAGGGAGGGCGGCTACACCTTC
>TRBD2|TRBV15|-|TRBJ2-1
CATSPGETGGTYEQFF
TGTGCCACCAGCCCGGGGGAAACGGGGGGGACCTATGAGCAGTTCTTC
>TRBD1|TRBV18|-|TRBJ1-6
CASSPRQGWYNSPLHF
TGTGCCAGCTCACCGAGACAGGGTTGGTATAATTCACCCCTCCACTTT